A selection of T cell receptor beta chains follows, all from one sample in a study of blood T cell repertoires in COVID-19. This table comes from immunoSEQ multiplex PCR, and its TCRdb copy is limited to in-frame clones, with some not included. The data hold fewer than 150,000 clones, with approximately 81% observed a single time. Material for sequencing was peripheral blood. Every receptor here comes from a man between 40 and 49 years old with acute or convalescent COVID-19. The CDR3 runs from the conserved cysteine through the conserved F or W. A D gene is named only where the DNA matches it firmly. Size tells how often a clone was seen (once, few, many) or the class of an expanded clone, and some rows leave it out.

TRBJ2-7	TRBV10-1	TRBD1	NA	CASSEGQGEQYF	TGCGCCAGCAGTGAGGGACAGGGCGAGCAGTACTTC
TRBJ2-5	TRBV24-1	NA	once	CATSEGGTAYF	TGTGCCACCAGTGAAGGGGGAACGGCGTACTTC
TRBJ2-7	TRBV5-1	NA	NA	CASSLDSGEIYEQYF	TGCGCCAGCAGCCTGGACTCCGGGGAAATATACGAGCAGTACTTC
TRBJ2-2	TRBV5-1	TRBD2	NA	CASSLIGQRLAGNTGELFF	TGCGCCAGCAGCTTGATCGGACAGAGACTAGCGGGGAACACCGGGGAGCTGTTTTTT
TRBJ1-2	TRBV6-5	TRBD1	once	CASRGVQGSIYGYTF	TGTGCCAGCAGGGGAGTACAGGGGAGCATCTATGGCTACACCTTC
TRBJ2-6	TRBV23-1	NA	NA	CASVPLGANVLTF	TGCGCCAGCGTCCCACTGGGGGCCAACGTCCTGACTTTC
TRBJ2-4	TRBV19	NA	NA	CASSIGQGEAAKNIQYF	TGTGCCAGTAGTATAGGGCAGGGGGAGGCGGCCAAAAACATTCAGTACTTC
TRBJ1-2	TRBV3-1/TRBV3-2	NA	NA	CASSQTSTGNYGYTF	TGTGCCAGCAGCCAGACCTCTACGGGGAACTATGGCTACACCTTC
TRBJ1-1	TRBV7-9	NA	NA	CASSLGEQEAFF	TGTGCCAGCAGCTTAGGAGAGCAAGAAGCTTTCTTT
TRBJ2-7	TRBV18	NA	NA	CASSPGAGSSYEQYF	TGTGCCAGCTCACCGGGGGCCGGTAGCTCCTACGAGCAGTACTTC
TRBJ2-1	TRBV18	NA	NA	CASSLAEEQFF	TGTGCCAGCTCACTAGCGGAAGAGCAGTTCTTC
TRBJ2-7	TRBV15	NA	NA	CATSSFGRGYEQYF	TGTGCCACCAGCAGTTTTGGCAGGGGCTACGAGCAGTACTTC
TRBJ2-1	TRBV5-1	TRBD2	few	CASSFPASGGADNEQFF	TGCGCCAGCAGCTTTCCCGCAAGCGGGGGGGCAGACAATGAGCAGTTCTTC
TRBJ2-3	TRBV5-5	NA	NA	CATRGGGLGNTQYF	TGTGCCACTAGAGGGGGGGGCCTTGGAAATACGCAGTATTTT
TRBJ2-3	TRBV3-1/TRBV3-2	NA	once	CASSQDQSGWSTDTQYF	TGTGCCAGCAGCCAAGATCAAAGCGGGTGGAGCACAGATACGCAGTATTTT
TRBJ2-3	TRBV18	NA	NA	CASSPPGTDTQYF	TGTGCCAGCTCACCGCCGGGCACAGATACGCAGTATTTT
TRBJ2-7	TRBV6-5	TRBD1	once	CASSGVNRGTYEQYF	TGTGCCAGCAGCGGCGTAAACAGGGGGACCTACGAGCAGTACTTC
TRBJ1-5	TRBV6-1	TRBD1	NA	CASSERGRGQPQHF	TGTGCCAGCAGTGAAAGGGGGCGCGGACAGCCCCAGCATTTT
TRBJ2-1	TRBV7-2	TRBD2	NA	CASSLVSGANYNEQFF	TGTGCCAGCAGCTTAGTCAGCGGGGCTAACTACAATGAGCAGTTCTTC
TRBJ2-1	TRBV5-1	TRBD1	once	CASSLIGPGQPWDNEQFF	TGCGCCAGCAGCTTAATCGGGCCGGGACAGCCATGGGACAATGAGCAGTTCTTC
TRBJ2-1	TRBV7-3	TRBD1	once	CASSILPGQGSNEQFF	TGTGCCAGCAGCATACTCCCGGGACAGGGGTCCAATGAGCAGTTCTTC
TRBJ2-7	TRBV11-2	NA	NA	CASSLGHGFYEQYF	TGTGCCAGCAGCTTAGGACACGGCTTCTACGAGCAGTACTTC
TRBJ2-7	TRBV6-2/TRBV6-3	TRBD1	few	CASSPGQETYEQYF	TGTGCCAGCAGCCCCGGACAGGAGACCTACGAGCAGTACTTC
TRBJ2-2	TRBV2	NA	NA	CASKSGSHTGELFF	TGTGCCAGCAAATCCGGGAGCCACACCGGGGAGCTGTTTTTT
TRBJ1-1	TRBV4-1	NA	NA	CASSLDTDTEAFF	TGCGCCAGCAGCCTCGACACGGACACTGAAGCTTTCTTT
TRBJ1-5	TRBV18	NA	NA	CASGRGNNQPQHF	TGTGCCAGCGGTCGGGGTAACAATCAGCCCCAGCATTTT
TRBJ2-7	TRBV29-1	TRBD1	NA	CSVKGQGEGEFYEQYF	TGCAGCGTTAAGGGACAGGGTGAGGGGGAGTTCTACGAGCAGTACTTC
TRBJ2-7	TRBV4-2	TRBD1	NA	CASSQGDPDRVYEQYF	TGTGCCAGCAGCCAAGGAGACCCGGACAGGGTGTACGAGCAGTACTTC
TRBJ1-2	TRBV7-2	TRBD1	few	CASSPRTGECTF	TGTGCCAGCAGCCCCCGGACAGGGGAGTGCACCTTC
TRBJ1-1	TRBV19	NA	few	CASRRQLNTEAFF	TGTGCCAGTAGAAGACAGTTGAACACTGAAGCTTTCTTT
TRBJ1-2	TRBV7-9	NA	NA	CASSLVLRGLVTNYGYTF	TGTGCCAGCAGCTTAGTTCTGAGGGGACTCGTGACTAACTATGGCTACACCTTC
TRBJ1-1	TRBV12-3/TRBV12-4	TRBD1	NA	CASKGANTEAFF	TGTGCCAGCAAGGGGGCGAACACTGAAGCTTTCTTT
TRBJ2-7	TRBV18	TRBD2	once	CASSSAGVDYEQYF	TGTGCCAGCTCGTCCGCGGGGGTCGATTACGAGCAGTACTTC
TRBJ2-2	TRBV19	NA	few	CASSTRGPPDTGELFF	TGTGCCAGTAGTACCAGGGGACCCCCTGACACCGGGGAGCTGTTTTTT
TRBJ2-1	TRBV18	NA	NA	CASSPRRNEQFF	TGTGCCAGCTCCCCCCGTCGCAATGAGCAGTTCTTC
TRBJ1-4	TRBV5-1	NA	NA	CASRPTPLETNEKLFF	TGCGCCAGCAGACCCACCCCCCTCGAGACTAATGAAAAACTGTTTTTT
TRBJ2-7	TRBV12-3/TRBV12-4	NA	NA	CASSLASSYEQYF	TGTGCCAGCAGTTTAGCTTCGAGCTACGAGCAGTACTTC
TRBJ2-7	TRBV5-1	TRBD2	NA	CASSPGGAESYEQYF	TGCGCCAGCAGCCCCGGGGGGGCGGAAAGCTACGAGCAGTACTTC
TRBJ1-5	TRBV18	NA	NA	CASSPSAALQPQHF	TGTGCCAGCTCACCCAGCGCAGCACTGCAGCCCCAGCATTTT
TRBJ2-5	TRBV25-1	TRBD1	NA	CASNRQGAKETQYF	TGTGCCAGCAACCGACAGGGGGCTAAAGAGACCCAGTACTTC
TRBJ2-7	TRBV27	TRBD1	NA	CASTLSPPGTASYEQYF	TGTGCCAGCACCCTATCTCCTCCCGGGACAGCTTCCTACGAGCAGTACTTC
TRBJ1-2	TRBV6-4	TRBD1	NA	CASSPGTGAYYGYTF	TGTGCCAGCAGTCCCGGGACAGGGGCCTACTATGGCTACACCTTC
TRBJ1-4	TRBV2	TRBD1	NA	CASRPGQGPFNEKLFF	TGTGCCAGCCGACCGGGACAGGGACCATTTAATGAAAAACTGTTTTTT
TRBJ2-3	TRBV5-1	NA	NA	CASTHAGADTQYF	TGCGCCAGCACCCATGCAGGCGCAGATACGCAGTATTTT
TRBJ1-2	TRBV4-1	NA	NA	CASSQTQGYGYTF	TGCGCCAGCAGCCAAACGCAGGGCTATGGCTACACCTTC
TRBJ2-5	TRBV25-1	TRBD2	NA	CASAPSGGASETQYF	TGTGCCAGCGCCCCTAGCGGGGGGGCCTCAGAGACCCAGTACTTC
TRBJ1-2	TRBV9	NA	NA	CASSVAGQGFYGYTF	TGTGCCAGCAGCGTAGCTGGGCAGGGGTTCTATGGCTACACCTTC
TRBJ1-4	TRBV4-1	TRBD1	NA	CASSQPDRDPPKLFF	TGCGCCAGCAGCCAACCGGACAGGGATCCTCCAAAACTGTTTTTT
TRBJ2-2	TRBV4-1	TRBD1	NA	CASSSGTGWAGELFF	TGCGCCAGTTCGTCCGGGACAGGGTGGGCCGGGGAGCTGTTTTTT
TRBJ2-7	TRBV9	TRBD2	NA	CASSPASGGGYEQYF	TGTGCCAGCAGCCCAGCTAGCGGTGGAGGCTACGAGCAGTACTTC
TRBJ2-3	TRBV20-1	TRBD2	NA	CSASLPFGLAARRRRTDTQYF	TGCAGTGCTAGTCTCCCCTTTGGTCTAGCGGCCCGAAGAAGACGCACAGATACGCAGTATTTT
TRBJ2-7	TRBV7-9	NA	NA	CASSADGRKDYSYEQYF	TGTGCCAGCAGCGCCGACGGTCGGAAGGACTACTCCTACGAGCAGTACTTC
TRBJ1-3	TRBV5-1	NA	NA	CASSLRGPGNTIYF	TGCGCCAGCAGCTTGAGGGGTCCAGGAAACACCATATATTTT
TRBJ1-3	TRBV5-1	TRBD1	NA	CASSVTGATGNTIYF	TGCGCCAGCAGCGTAACAGGGGCTACGGGAAACACCATATATTTT
TRBJ1-5	TRBV2	TRBD1	NA	CASGPTGVLSQPQHF	TGTGCCAGCGGGCCGACAGGGGTATTGAGTCAGCCCCAGCATTTT
TRBJ2-4	TRBV27	TRBD1	NA	CASSTHRGDGIQYF	TGTGCCAGCAGTACCCACAGGGGGGATGGGATTCAGTACTTC
TRBJ2-3	TRBV7-3	NA	NA	CASSLSFAADTQYF	TGTGCCAGCAGCTTATCATTCGCAGCAGATACGCAGTATTTT